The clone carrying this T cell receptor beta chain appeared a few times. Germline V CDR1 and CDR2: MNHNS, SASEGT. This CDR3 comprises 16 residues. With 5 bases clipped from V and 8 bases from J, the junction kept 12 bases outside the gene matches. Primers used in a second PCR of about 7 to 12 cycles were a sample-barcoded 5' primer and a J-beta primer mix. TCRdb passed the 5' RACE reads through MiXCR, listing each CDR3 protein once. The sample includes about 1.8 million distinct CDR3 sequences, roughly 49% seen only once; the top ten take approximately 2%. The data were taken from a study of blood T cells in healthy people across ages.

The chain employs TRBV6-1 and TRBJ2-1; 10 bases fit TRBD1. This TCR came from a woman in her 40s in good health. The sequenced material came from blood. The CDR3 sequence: CASSLPGQGIRDEQFF. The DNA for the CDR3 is TGTGCCAGCAGTCTACCGGGACAGGGGATTAGGGATGAGCAGTTCTTC.